Shown below are 28 T cell receptor beta chains from a single sample sequenced in a study of a mutant IDH1 vaccine in newly diagnosed glioma. Time point: week 23, last vaccination. With topical imiquimod, each dose of the vaccine consisted of 300 ug of mutant IDH1 20-mer peptide. Profiling relied on immunoSEQ multiplex PCR, and the TCRdb table lists in-frame clones only, not all of them. Of about 11,000 clones listed, approximately 90% are singletons. These receptors have no known antigen. Sequences were derived from PBMCs, sampled from a glioma patient whose treatment included an IDH1 peptide vaccine. The receptors come from a woman between 40 and 50 years old with glioma. Some clones in this sample may be carry-over from other donors' samples.

The CDR3 is CASSQGLAGGPTKNIQYF. The DNA of the CDR3 is TGTGCCAGCAGCCAAGGACTAGCGGGAGGGCCAACCAAAAACATTCAGTACTTC. The genes are TRBV4-2 and TRBJ2-4, with 14 bases lining up with TRBD2. CDR3 length equals 18 residues. Germline V lookup: CDR1 LGHNA, CDR2 YNFKEQ. The trim removed 1 base at V and 2 bases at J, leaving 4 bases unmatched.

The rearrangement links TRBV4-1 to TRBJ2-3, with a weak D call TRBD2 (6 bases). V was shortened by 0 bases and J by 4 bases, with 17 bases between the two germline ends. Germline V gene lookup returns CDR1 MGHRA and CDR2 YSYEKL. CDR3 length: 17 residues. This CDR3 is CASSQEFAGIFSDTQYF. The CDR3 region has the DNA TGCGCCAGCAGCCAAGAGTTCGCGGGGATATTCTCAGATACGCAGTATTTT.

The chain is built from TRBV7-9 and TRBJ1-1; 7 nucleotides line up with TRBD1. In germline, CDR1 is SEHNR, CDR2 FQNEAQ (reference sequence). This CDR3 is 12 amino acids long. V dropped 6 bases and J dropped 8; count of bases not matched to a gene: 6. In DNA form, the CDR3 reads TGTGCCAGCAGGGAGGGGGCTAAGGAAGCTTTCTTT. Translated: CASREGAKEAFF. Using reference TRBV7-9 and TRBJ1-1 for the parts outside the CDR3, the full variable domain is DTGVSQNPRHKITKRGQNVTFRCDPISEHNRLYWYRQTLGQGPEFLTYFQNEAQLEKSRLLSDRFSAERPKGSFSTLEIQRTEQGDSAMYLCASREGAKEAFFGQGTRLTVV.

The gene calls are TRBV7-9 and TRBJ2-1; D might be TRBD2 (5 bases). The CDR3 is 13 amino acids. V shed 2 bases and J shed 9 bases, with 11 bases lying between them. Per germline, CDR1 SEHNR and CDR2 FQNEAQ (reference sequence). This CDR3 reads CASSLYPGGEQFF. The DNA of the CDR3 is TGTGCCAGCAGCTTATACCCCGGAGGTGAGCAGTTCTTC.

V usage is TRBV4-1 and J usage is TRBJ2-7; the D is unclear. V was trimmed by 3 bases and J by 1 base, leaving 13 bases between them. The germline V gene has CDR1 MGHRA and CDR2 YSYEKL. The CDR3 extends over 15 amino acids. This chain's CDR3 is CASSQPSLGSYEQYF. As DNA, the CDR3 is TGCGCCAGCAGCCAGCCTTCACTGGGATCCTACGAGCAGTACTTC.

The V and J genes are TRBV4-1 and TRBJ2-2; perhaps TRBD1 as D (6 bases). The CDR3 consists of 15 residues. V was clipped by 4 bases and J by 6 bases, with 15 bases between them. The V gene's germline CDR1 is MGHRA and CDR2 YSYEKL. CDR3 sequence: CASSPKPTGSGELFF. Here the CDR3 DNA reads TGCGCCAGCAGCCCTAAGCCCACAGGGTCCGGGGAGCTGTTTTTT.

In its sample, this clone was seen a few times. The chain recombines TRBV2 with TRBJ2-1; TRBD2 matches at 11 bases. V was clipped by 3 bases and J by 4 bases; unmatched bases: 5. The CDR3 consists of 16 residues. Germline V CDR1 and CDR2: SNHLY, FYNNEI. The DNA for the CDR3 is TGTGCCAGCAGTGACCCAGGGACTAGCGGATACAATGAGCAGTTCTTC. Its protein is CASSDPGTSGYNEQFF.

V is TRBV7-6 and J is TRBJ1-1, with D maybe TRBD1 (5 bases). The germline V gene encodes CDR1 SGHVS and CDR2 FNYEAQ. The CDR3 spans 14 residues. V lost 5 bases and J 4 bases, leaving 14 bases between the germline ends. DNA for the CDR3: TGTGCCAGCAGCGCCGGGGCCGGGGGCACTGAAGCTTTCTTT. Protein product: CASSAGAGGTEAFF.

This chain joins TRBV19 and TRBJ1-2; D not resolved. Germline CDR1 and CDR2: LNHDA and SQIVND (reference sequence). Trimming left V 3 bases short and J 8 bases short, with 13 bases between. The length of the CDR3 is 13 residues. CDR3 amino acids: CASSIAETVGYTF. Here the CDR3 DNA reads TGTGCCAGTAGTATTGCTGAGACGGTAGGCTACACCTTC.

The chain has TRBV18 and TRBJ2-7, with no clear D. V dropped 2 bases and J dropped 3 bases, with 11 bases sitting between them. The CDR3 loop spans 14 amino acids. CDR1 KGHSH and CDR2 LQKENI come from the germline V gene. CDR3 bases: TGTGCCAGCTCACCATCTCTCCAAAACTACGAGCAGTACTTC. It specifies CASSPSLQNYEQYF. The complete variable domain, with remaining parts taken from reference TRBV18 and TRBJ2-7, reads NAGVMQNPRHLVRRRGQEARLRCSPMKGHSHVYWYRQLPEEGLKFMVYLQKENIIDESGMPKERFSAEFPKEGPSILRIQQVVRGDSAAYFCASSPSLQNYEQYFGPGTRLTVT.

V is TRBV5-6 and J is TRBJ2-7, with 10 bases identical to TRBD2. Germline CDR1 is SGHDT and CDR2 is YYEEEE. The length of the CDR3 is 15 residues. The junction had 8 bases not matched to a gene; V was cut back by 4 bases and J by 4 bases. The chain's CDR3 is CASSQGLAEAYEQYF. The CDR3 region has the DNA TGTGCCAGCAGCCAAGGACTAGCGGAGGCGTACGAGCAGTACTTC.

The gene calls are TRBV5-1 and TRBJ1-5, with 8 bases aligning to TRBD1. After removal of 4 bases from V and 3 bases from J, the junction contained 3 bases not matched to a gene. The CDR3 covers 14 residues. Germline CDR1 SGHRS, CDR2 YFSETQ. As DNA, the CDR3 is TGCGCCAGCAGCAGGACAGGGCTCAATCAGCCCCAGCATTTT. Protein product: CASSRTGLNQPQHF.

The chain uses TRBV7-2 and TRBJ2-1; 9 positions match TRBD2. The germline V gene encodes CDR1 SGHTA and CDR2 FQGNSA. This CDR3 contains 17 residues. Germline trimming cut 2 bases from V and 7 bases from J; bases unmatched to any gene: 12. The CDR3 sequence: CASSLSGGRALGNEQFF. The CDR3 DNA follows: TGTGCCAGCAGCTTAAGTGGCGGGAGGGCCCTCGGGAATGAGCAGTTCTTC.

The CDR3 nucleotides read TGCAGCGTGACGGACAGGGTCAATCAGCCCCAGCATTTT. Its translation is CSVTDRVNQPQHF. The V gene is TRBV29-1, the J gene TRBJ1-5; 8 nucleotides agree with TRBD1. The CDR3 consists of 13 residues. Germline V lookup: CDR1 SQVTM, CDR2 ANQGSEA. Unmatched junction bases numbered 4, after V lost 6 bases and J lost 3 bases.

The CDR3 reads CASRTGSTDTQYF. The CDR3 region has the DNA TGTGCCAGCCGGACAGGTAGCACAGATACGCAGTATTTT. The V gene is TRBV25-1, the J gene TRBJ2-3; TRBD1 matches 7 bases. In germline, CDR1 is MGHDK, CDR2 SYGVNS. V dropped 8 bases and J dropped 0; count of bases not matched to a gene: 2. The CDR3 consists of 13 residues.

This clone was counted once. CDR3 amino acids: CASSFMGNSPLHF. Here the CDR3 DNA reads TGTGCCAGCAGCTTCATGGGTAACTCGCCCCTCCACTTT. V usage is TRBV7-6 and J usage is TRBJ1-6; D is undetermined. Trimming took 3 bases from V and 13 from J, leaving 13 bases between them. Germline CDR1 and CDR2: SGHVS and FNYEAQ. CDR3 length equals 13 residues.

This clone was seen a few times. The CDR3 DNA reads as TGTGCCAGCTCACAACTAGGGTCTGAAGCTTTCTTT. Translated: CASSQLGSEAFF. The V call is TRBV18, the J call TRBJ1-1, with D uncertain. Trimming removed 4 bases from V and 6 bases from J, with 9 bases in between. This CDR3 contains 12 residues. Germline CDR1 is KGHSH and CDR2 is LQKENI.

The CDR3 is CATSRGETSSSYEQYF. The CDR3 DNA sequence: TGTGCCACCAGCAGAGGGGAGACATCGAGCTCCTACGAGCAGTACTTC. The chain has TRBV15 and TRBJ2-7; D possibly corresponds to TRBD2 (5 bases). The germline CDR1 and CDR2 sequences are LNHNV and YYDKDF (reference sequence). V lost 1 base, J lost 0 bases, and 13 bases lay in between. This CDR3 contains 16 residues.

The gene calls are TRBV6-4 and TRBJ2-2; D gene unclear. The CDR3 totals 14 residues. Germline values: CDR1 MRHNA, CDR2 SNTAGT. Trimming took off 0 bases at V and 3 bases at J, with 5 bases between the two ends. The CDR3: CASSDSIDTGELFF. DNA for the CDR3: TGTGCCAGCAGTGACTCGATAGACACCGGGGAGCTGTTTTTT.

The chain employs TRBV15 and TRBJ2-3, with TRBD2 identical over 8 bases. Germline-derived CDR1 and CDR2 are LNHNV and YYDKDF (reference sequence). The V gene end was trimmed by 3 bases and the J gene end by 3 bases; junction bases not matched to a gene: 11. This CDR3 contains 17 residues. CDR3 amino acids: CATSRSSGLADTDTQYF. The CDR3 nucleotides are TGTGCCACCAGCAGGTCTTCTGGACTAGCAGATACAGATACGCAGTATTTT.

The chain recombines TRBV6-6 with TRBJ1-5, with unresolved D. The CDR3 spans 15 residues. Per germline, CDR1 MNHNY and CDR2 SVGAGI (reference sequence). The germline V and J ends were trimmed by 4 bases and 7 bases, with 17 bases remaining between them. Here the CDR3 reads CASSLEWAGNQPQHF. CDR3 sequence (DNA): TGTGCCAGCAGTTTGGAGTGGGCTGGGAACCAGCCCCAGCATTTT.

The genes are TRBV5-8 and TRBJ2-3; the D call may be TRBD1 or TRBD2 (6 bases each). Deletions cut 2 bases from V and 0 bases from J, with 13 bases between. The CDR3 has 16 residues. From germline, CDR1 is SGHTS and CDR2 YDEGEE. CDR3 amino acids: CASSFVGGSSTDTQYF. CDR3 in DNA: TGTGCCAGCAGCTTCGTAGGGGGGTCTAGCACAGATACGCAGTATTTT.

The V gene is TRBV9, the J gene TRBJ1-1; a possible D gene is TRBD1 (5 bases). Trimming stripped 5 bases from V and 1 base from J, with 15 bases between. CDR1 is SGDLS, CDR2 YYNGEE, per germline. This CDR3 comprises 15 residues. The CDR3 nucleotides are TGTGCCAGCAGACCGGGGGTACAGGAGAACACTGAAGCTTTCTTT. Translating it yields CASRPGVQENTEAFF.

The chain uses TRBV10-3 and TRBJ2-1; no clear D. V was trimmed by 7 bases and J by 0 bases, leaving 7 bases between them. Germline CDR1 ENHRY, CDR2 SYGVKD. The CDR3 runs to 13 residues. The CDR3 sequence is CAIKASSYNEQFF. CDR3 sequence (DNA): TGTGCCATCAAGGCCAGCTCCTACAATGAGCAGTTCTTC.

The chain uses TRBV28 and TRBJ2-7; no firm D call. Germline V gene data show CDR1 as MDHEN and CDR2 as SYDVKM. CDR3 length: 12 residues. V dropped 3 bases and J dropped 3 bases, with 6 bases sitting between them. The DNA of the CDR3 is TGTGCCAGCAGTTTTAGCTACTACGAGCAGTACTTC. Residues: CASSFSYYEQYF.

The rearrangement joins TRBV27 to TRBJ2-1, with unresolved D. Germline values: CDR1 MNHEY, CDR2 SMNVEV (reference sequence). The V end was cut by 5 bases, the J end by 4 bases, with 9 bases between. The CDR3 runs 13 residues. The CDR3 loop is CASSPQIYNEQFF. CDR3 sequence (DNA): TGTGCCAGCAGTCCACAGATTTACAATGAGCAGTTCTTC.

CDR3 sequence (DNA): TGTGCCAGCAGCTTACAGGGTCAGATGAACACTGAAGCTTTCTTT. This sequence encodes CASSLQGQMNTEAFF. The chain uses TRBV11-2 and TRBJ1-1, with D possibly matching TRBD1 (5 bases). Per the germline V gene, CDR1 is SGHAT and CDR2 is FQNNGV. Trimming removed 2 bases at V and 0 bases at J, with 10 bases between. This CDR3 has 15 amino acids.

The chain employs TRBV18 and TRBJ1-5; D might be TRBD1 (5 bases). Germline-derived CDR1 and CDR2 are KGHSH and LQKENI. Trimming took 2 bases from V and 1 from J, leaving 6 bases between them. The CDR3 sequence is 14 residues long. CDR3 DNA sequence: TGTGCCAGCTCACCAAAGGGGAGCAATCAGCCCCAGCATTTT. It translates to CASSPKGSNQPQHF. The full variable domain, in which reference TRBV18 and TRBJ1-5 provide the parts outside the CDR3, is NAGVMQNPRHLVRRRGQEARLRCSPMKGHSHVYWYRQLPEEGLKFMVYLQKENIIDESGMPKERFSAEFPKEGPSILRIQQVVRGDSAAYFCASSPKGSNQPQHFGDGTRLSIL.